This is a list of T cell receptor beta chains from one sample in a study of T-cell memory formation after mild COVID-19. TCRdb reprocessed the 5' RACE reads with MiXCR, giving one entry per CDR3 protein. The top ten clones hold 2% to 2.5% of a sample with approximately 250,000 distinct CDR3 sequences, 15% of them seen once. The sample comprised PBMCs or a T cell subset sorted from them (not recorded which). The source of these receptors is an adult woman who had mild COVID-19 (a few samples of this study predate the infection). Cell type and time point are not known. Each CDR3 is given with its conserved first and last residue. Fields, in order: clone size, D gene, V gene, J gene, CDR3 DNA, CDR3 protein. A D gene is named only where the DNA matches it firmly. Clone size, where shown, is once, few, many, or a class for clones that have expanded.

>few|.|TRBV3-1|TRBJ1-1
TGTGCCATCGCAGCCGGGGAGAACACTGAAGCTTTCTTT
CAIAAGENTEAFF
>many|TRBD1|TRBV9|TRBJ2-2
TGTGCCAGCACCCAGGACCCGACAGGGACGAACACCGGGGAGCTGTTTTTT
CASTQDPTGTNTGELFF
>.|.|TRBV7-9|TRBJ2-5
TGTGCCAGCAGCTTAGTGGGCAGGACCTTCCAAGAGACCCAGTACTTC
CASSLVGRTFQETQYF
>.|.|TRBV7-2|TRBJ2-7
TGTGCCAGCAGCTTAGGGTCGGGGCTCTCCTACGAGCAGTACTTC
CASSLGSGLSYEQYF
>few|TRBD2|TRBV5-1|TRBJ2-3
TGCGCCAGCAGCTCTAGCGGGGGGGCCCCAGATACGCAGTATTTT
CASSSSGGAPDTQYF
>.|.|TRBV7-2|TRBJ2-1
TGTGCCAGCAGCTTAGAGGTCTTGGCAAATGAGCAGTTCTTC
CASSLEVLANEQFF
>.|.|TRBV21-1|TRBJ2-1
TGTGCCAGCAGTCCCACCAGGGAGGGCTGGCATGAGCAGTTCTTC
CASSPTREGWHEQFF
>.|.|TRBV7-2|TRBJ1-1
TGTGCCAGCAGCTTAGTGCCAGATAACACTGAAGCTTTCTTT
CASSLVPDNTEAFF
>.|TRBD2|TRBV12-3/TRBV12-4|TRBJ2-6
TGTGCCAGCAGTTCGAACGGCCTAGCGGGATTCTCTGGGGCCAACGTCCTGACTTTC
CASSSNGLAGFSGANVLTF
>few|TRBD1|TRBV12-3/TRBV12-4|TRBJ2-1
TGTGCCAGCAGTTCCCCAGTTAGAGGGACAGGGTTGAATGAGCAGTTCTTC
CASSSPVRGTGLNEQFF
>.|.|TRBV12-3/TRBV12-4|TRBJ2-7
TGTGCCAGCAGTTCTGTCCTCTACGAGCAGTACTTC
CASSSVLYEQYF
>.|.|TRBV7-9|TRBJ2-3
TGTGCCAGCAGCGCAATGGGACCTGGAGGTACGCAGTATTTT
CASSAMGPGGTQYF
>.|.|TRBV20-1|TRBJ2-5
TGCAGTGCTAGCCCGGGACACATCCAAGAGACCCAGTACTTC
CSASPGHIQETQYF
>few|TRBD2|TRBV12-5|TRBJ2-7
TGTGCTAGTGCCCGGACTAGCGGTCCCTACGAGCAGTACTTC
CASARTSGPYEQYF
>.|TRBD1|TRBV5-1|TRBJ1-1
TGCGCCAGCAGCTTGAGGGCAGGGGGCGCGGGCTGGAACACTGAAGCTTTCTTT
CASSLRAGGAGWNTEAFF
>few|.|TRBV2|TRBJ2-1
TGTGCCAGCAGTGGACCCAGGGAAGGTGGGGGATACAATGAGCAGTTCTTC
CASSGPREGGGYNEQFF
>.|.|TRBV4-1|TRBJ2-7
TGCGCCAGCAGCCCCGCAGGGCACGAGCAGTACTTC
CASSPAGHEQYF
>few|.|TRBV6-1|TRBJ2-5
TGTGCCAGCAGTGATGGACCCTGGGAGACCCAGTACTTC
CASSDGPWETQYF
>.|TRBD1|TRBV6-2/TRBV6-3|TRBJ1-1
TGTGCCAGCAGAGGACAGGGTGGAGGGACCAGATCTGAAGCTTTCTTT
CASRGQGGGTRSEAFF
>few|.|TRBV20-1|TRBJ2-3
TGCAGTGCTAGAGATTGGGGGGGCCCCACAGATACGCAGTATTTT
CSARDWGGPTDTQYF